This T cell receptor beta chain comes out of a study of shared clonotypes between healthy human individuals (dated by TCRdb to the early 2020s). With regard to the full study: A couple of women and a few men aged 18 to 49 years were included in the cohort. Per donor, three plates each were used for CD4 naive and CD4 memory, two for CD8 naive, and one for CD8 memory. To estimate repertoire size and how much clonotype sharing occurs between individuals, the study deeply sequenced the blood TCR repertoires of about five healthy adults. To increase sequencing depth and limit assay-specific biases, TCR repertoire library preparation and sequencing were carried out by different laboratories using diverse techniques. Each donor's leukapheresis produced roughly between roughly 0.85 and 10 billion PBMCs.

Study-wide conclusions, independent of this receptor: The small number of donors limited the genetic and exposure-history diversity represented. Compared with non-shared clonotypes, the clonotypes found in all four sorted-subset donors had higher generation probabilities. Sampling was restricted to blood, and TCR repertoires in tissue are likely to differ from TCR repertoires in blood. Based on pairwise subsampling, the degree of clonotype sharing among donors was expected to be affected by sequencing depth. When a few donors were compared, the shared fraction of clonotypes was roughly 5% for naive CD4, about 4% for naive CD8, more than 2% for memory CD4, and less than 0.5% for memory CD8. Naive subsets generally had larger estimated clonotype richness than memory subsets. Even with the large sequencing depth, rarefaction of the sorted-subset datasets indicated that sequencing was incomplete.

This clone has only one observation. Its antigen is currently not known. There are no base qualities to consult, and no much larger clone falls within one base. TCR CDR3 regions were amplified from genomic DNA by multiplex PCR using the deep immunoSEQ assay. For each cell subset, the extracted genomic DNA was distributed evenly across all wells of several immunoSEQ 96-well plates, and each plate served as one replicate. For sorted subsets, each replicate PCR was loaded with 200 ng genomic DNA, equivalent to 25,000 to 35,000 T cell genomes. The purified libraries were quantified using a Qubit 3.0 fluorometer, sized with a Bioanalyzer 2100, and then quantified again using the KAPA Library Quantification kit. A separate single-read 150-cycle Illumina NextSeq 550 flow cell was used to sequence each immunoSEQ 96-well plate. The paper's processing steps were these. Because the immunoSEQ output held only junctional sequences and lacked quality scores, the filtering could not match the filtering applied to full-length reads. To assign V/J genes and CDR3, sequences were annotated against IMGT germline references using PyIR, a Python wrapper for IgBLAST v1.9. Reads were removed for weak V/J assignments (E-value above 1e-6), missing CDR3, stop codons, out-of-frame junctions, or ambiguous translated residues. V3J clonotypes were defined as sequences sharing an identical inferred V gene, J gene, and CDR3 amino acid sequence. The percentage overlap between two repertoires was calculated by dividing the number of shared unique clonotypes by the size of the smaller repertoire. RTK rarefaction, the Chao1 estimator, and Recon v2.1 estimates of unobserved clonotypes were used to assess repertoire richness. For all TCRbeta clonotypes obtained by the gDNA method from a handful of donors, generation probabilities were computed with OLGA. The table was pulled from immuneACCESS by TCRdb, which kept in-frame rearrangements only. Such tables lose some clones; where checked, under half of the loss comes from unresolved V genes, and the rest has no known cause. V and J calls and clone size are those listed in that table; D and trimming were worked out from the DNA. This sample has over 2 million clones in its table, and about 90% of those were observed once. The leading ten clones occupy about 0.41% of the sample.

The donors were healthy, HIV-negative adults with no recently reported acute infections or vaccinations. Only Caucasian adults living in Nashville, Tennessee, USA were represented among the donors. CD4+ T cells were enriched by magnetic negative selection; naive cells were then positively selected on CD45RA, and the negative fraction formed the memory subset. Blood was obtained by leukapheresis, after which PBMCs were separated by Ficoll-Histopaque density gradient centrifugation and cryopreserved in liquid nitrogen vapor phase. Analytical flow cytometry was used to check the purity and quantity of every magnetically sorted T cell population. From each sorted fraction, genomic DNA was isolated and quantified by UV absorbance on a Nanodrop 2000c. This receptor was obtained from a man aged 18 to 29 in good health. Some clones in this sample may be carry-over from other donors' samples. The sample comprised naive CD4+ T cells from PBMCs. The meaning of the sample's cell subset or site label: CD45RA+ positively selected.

The base sequence is TGTGCCAGCAGCTTGTTTCAGTCTGGAGATACGCAGTATTTT. This codes for CASSLFQSGDTQYF. The chain couples TRBV5-4 to TRBJ2-3, with no D gene named confidently. The V end loses 1 base and the J end loses 5 bases, and a stretch of 11 bases separates them. Taken from cysteine to phenylalanine, the CDR3 has 14 residues. Only the CDR3 region is kept as DNA, spanning 42 bases read in frame from base 1. CDR1 and CDR2, per the germline V gene (reference sequence), are SGHNT and YYREEE.